The sequence of this TCR beta chain was determined in a study of CXCR3-negative and CXCR3-positive naive CD8 T cells. Whole-study context: The libraries yielded 130 million or so TRB reads, about 1.5 +/- 0.3 million each.

Whole-study results and caveats: Comparison of naive CXCR3-negative and CXCR3-positive cells revealed similar TRBV-TRBJ usage, while memory cells differed. Against CXCR3-negative naive cells, CXCR3-positive naive cells showed more hydrophobic TRB CDR3s.

Carrying UMI labels, the TRB cDNA libraries were prepared through 5' RACE. No DNA is given; TCRdb re-called the 5' RACE reads and lists each CDR3 protein once. This sample's table reports about 130,000 distinct CDR3 sequences. With respect to this clonotype: The antigen is undetermined.

Triplicate sorts, 320,000 or so cells apiece, were made for each CD8+ T cell subset. Naive CD8+ T lymphocytes were specified as CD45RO-CCR7+CD27+CD95-. The germline gives CDR1 SQVTM, CDR2 ANQGSEA. The CDR3 spans 14 residues. The V call is TRBV29-1, the J call TRBJ2-5; TCRdb's D gene call, TRBD1, goes unchecked for lack of DNA. The sequenced sample consisted of naive CXCR3+ CD8+ T cells from blood. The subset is: CD45RO-CCR7+CD27+CD95- naive CD8+ T cells expressing CXCR3 (TNR3+). The sequence derives from a human donor in good health. Some clones in this sample may be carry-over from other donors' samples. The CDR3 is CSVEYMGGQETQYF.